The 27 T cell receptor beta chains in this list originate from one sample, sequenced in a study of control samples from healthy donors and cancer patients. The data were produced by immunoSEQ multiplex PCR, yet TCRdb's version contains in-frame clones alone and is incomplete. Of more than 100,000 clones in the sample, more than 85% were seen once. The specimen sequenced was PBMCs. The receptors were gathered from a man aged 60 to 75 with lung cancer.

This clone showed up just a few times. J is TRBJ1-1 and V is TRBV5-1, with a weak D call TRBD1 (6 bases). The V gene's germline CDR1 is SGHRS and CDR2 YFSETQ. This CDR3 contains 14 residues. Trimming took 4 bases from V and 11 from J, leaving 21 bases between them. CDR3 nucleotides: TGCGCCAGCAGCGACCCACAGGGAACCCCTAGGGCTTTCTTT. Encoded protein: CASSDPQGTPRAFF.

This chain connects TRBV5-1 to TRBJ1-2; TRBD1 is a possible D gene (5 bases). The CDR3 extends over 17 amino acids. Per germline, CDR1 SGHRS and CDR2 YFSETQ. The ends were cut back, 1 base at V and 4 bases at J, with 20 bases in the middle. CDR3 sequence (DNA): TGCGCCAGCAGCTTGAGTAGTACCGGAACAGGTTTCTATGGCTACACCTTC. Its protein is CASSLSSTGTGFYGYTF.

V and J are TRBV18 and TRBJ1-2; TRBD1 matches 12 bases. V lost 4 bases to trimming and J lost 0 bases; unmatched junction nucleotides: 0. Germline assignment: CDR1 KGHSH and CDR2 LQKENI. This CDR3 contains 15 residues. Here the CDR3 DNA reads TGTGCCAGCTCACGGGACAGGGGGCCTAACTATGGCTACACCTTC. This sequence encodes CASSRDRGPNYGYTF.

The chain employs TRBV21-1 and TRBJ2-3. TRBV21-1 is a documented pseudogene. The CDR3 is made up of 20 amino acids. The CDR3 DNA reads TGTGCCAGCAAAAAAGGAGGAGAGGGACGGAACAGACGGTTTTTAGATACGCAGTATTTT. It codes for CASKKGGEGRNRRFLDTQYF.

The chain is built from TRBV6-6 and TRBJ1-5; D uncertain. The germline V gene encodes CDR1 MNHNY and CDR2 SVGAGI (reference sequence). Trimming pared 4 bases from V and 0 bases from J, leaving 7 bases between. The CDR3 contains 14 residues. As DNA, the CDR3 is TGTGCCAGCAGTTTTGAGGATAGCAATCAGCCCCAGCATTTT. Its translation: CASSFEDSNQPQHF.

The chain is built from TRBV5-1 and TRBJ2-5; D gene ambiguous. Germline values: CDR1 SGHRS, CDR2 YFSETQ. The CDR3 sequence is 11 residues long. Trimming removed 4 bases at V and 2 bases at J, with 3 bases between. The CDR3 DNA reads as TGCGCCAGCAGCATTCAAGAGACCCAGTACTTC. Residues: CASSIQETQYF. The complete variable domain, with remaining parts taken from reference TRBV5-1 and TRBJ2-5, reads KAGVTQTPRYLIKTRGQQVTLSCSPISGHRSVSWYQQTPGQGLQFLFEYFSETQRNKGNFPGRFSGRQFSNSRSEMNVSTLELGDSALYLCASSIQETQYFGPGTRLLVL.

The gene calls are TRBV7-9 and TRBJ2-6; possibly TRBD2 for D (5 bases). The V end lost 5 bases, the J end lost 0 bases, and 17 bases lay between the germline ends. Germline V lookup: CDR1 SEHNR, CDR2 FQNEAQ (reference sequence). The CDR3 is 18 residues long. The CDR3 loop reads CASSIGVSFNSGANVLTF. The CDR3, as DNA: TGTGCCAGCAGCATCGGGGTGAGTTTCAACTCTGGGGCCAACGTCCTGACTTTC.

The chain has TRBV4-1 and TRBJ1-1; D perhaps matches TRBD1 (5 bases). The CDR3 length is 14 residues. V dropped 0 bases and J dropped 8 bases, with 13 bases sitting between them. Germline values: CDR1 MGHRA, CDR2 YSYEKL. CDR3 nucleotides: TGCGCCAGCAGCCAAGATAGCGACAGCCGAGAAGCTTTCTTT. Translating it yields CASSQDSDSREAFF.

V gene TRBV7-2 combines with J gene TRBJ2-1, with TRBD2 matching over 7 bases. Germline CDR1 SGHTA, CDR2 FQGNSA. The ends lost 4 bases at V and 4 bases at J; junction bases unmatched: 10. The CDR3 runs to 16 residues. For the CDR3, the DNA is TGTGCCAGCAGCTCTCAAGCGGGGACTTCATACAATGAGCAGTTCTTC. Its protein product is CASSSQAGTSYNEQFF.

The gene calls are TRBV19 and TRBJ2-1; D is perhaps TRBD2 (6 bases). V lost 5 bases and J lost 10, with 12 bases in between. There are 12 residues in the CDR3. CDR1 and CDR2 (germline): LNHDA, SQIVND (reference sequence). In DNA, the CDR3 is TGTGCCAGTAGTCGCACGGGGGAGGAGCAGTTCTTC. It is translated as CASSRTGEEQFF. Using reference TRBV19 and TRBJ2-1 for the parts outside the CDR3, the full variable domain is DGGITQSPKYLFRKEGQNVTLSCEQNLNHDAMYWYRQDPGQGLRLIYYSQIVNDFQKGDIAEGYSVSREKKESFPLTVTSAQKNPTAFYLCASSRTGEEQFFGPGTRLTVL.

The rearrangement uses TRBV7-9 and TRBJ2-3, with D possibly being TRBD1 (5 bases). Germline CDR1 is SEHNR and CDR2 is FQNEAQ (reference sequence). V lost 1 base and J lost 6, with 14 bases in between. The CDR3 spans 15 residues. Written as DNA, the CDR3 is TGTGCCAGCAGCTTAGACGGCAGGGTAAGGGATACGCAGTATTTT. It specifies CASSLDGRVRDTQYF.

The CDR3 sequence is CASSLGATSGGVDEQFF. The CDR3 nucleotides read TGTGCCAGCAGCTTGGGGGCAACTAGCGGGGGAGTTGATGAGCAGTTCTTC. The chain couples TRBV11-3 to TRBJ2-1; 11 bases agree with TRBD2. Germline CDR1 reads SGHNT; CDR2 reads YENEEA. Trimming removed 3 bases from V and 8 bases from J; junction bases left unmatched: 12. The CDR3 has 17 amino acids.

The rearrangement links TRBV7-3 to TRBJ1-1; weak D call: TRBD1 (5 bases). V shed 2 bases and J shed 5 bases, with 15 bases lying between them. CDR3 length equals 15 residues. Germline CDR1 SGHTA, CDR2 FQGTGA. The CDR3 reads CASSLGPQGETEAFF. The CDR3 nucleotides are TGTGCCAGCAGCTTAGGTCCCCAGGGTGAGACTGAAGCTTTCTTT.

CDR3: CASAPQGAGQETQYF. The DNA of the CDR3 is TGTGCCAGCGCCCCGCAGGGGGCCGGGCAAGAGACCCAGTACTTC. The rearrangement uses TRBV18 and TRBJ2-5; 8 nucleotides match TRBD1. The length of the CDR3 is 15 residues. Germline lookup yields CDR1 KGHSH and CDR2 LQKENI. The junction had 10 bases not matched to a gene; V was cut back by 8 bases and J by 2 bases.

The sample holds one count of this clone. The chain has TRBV7-6 and TRBJ2-5; D gene uncertain. Germline V gene sequence: CDR1 SGHVS, CDR2 FNYEAQ. The CDR3 covers 13 residues. Trimming stripped 7 bases from V and 2 bases from J, with 11 bases between. CDR3 in DNA: TGTGCCAGCACCACGGTATTACAAGAGACCCAGTACTTC. Residues: CASTTVLQETQYF.

This clone was found many times. The CDR3 DNA is TGTGCCAGCAGCCAAGCGGGGACCGGGGAGCTGTTTTTT. It translates to CASSQAGTGELFF. J is TRBJ2-2 and V is TRBV3-1 (or the pseudogene TRBV3-2); a possible D gene is TRBD2 (5 bases). CDR3 size: 13 residues. Between the trimmed V and J ends, which lost 1 base and 5 bases, there was a span of 5 bases. Germline V gene lookup returns CDR1 LGHDT and CDR2 YNNKEL (reference sequence).

The chain carries TRBV6-4 and TRBJ2-7; D is unresolved. Germline V CDR1 and CDR2: MRHNA, SNTAGT. The CDR3 loop spans 14 amino acids. V shed 2 bases and J shed 4 bases, with 12 bases lying between them. The CDR3 spells CASSDPPRRYEQYV. CDR3 bases: TGTGCCAGCAGTGACCCGCCCAGACGTTACGAGCAGTACGTC.

The CDR3 region is CASSGLRYNEQFF. The CDR3 DNA sequence: TGCGCCAGCAGCGGGCTTAGATACAATGAGCAGTTCTTC. V usage is TRBV10-1 and J usage is TRBJ2-1; D is unclear. The germline V and J ends were trimmed by 6 bases and 4 bases, with 10 bases remaining between them. In germline, CDR1 is WNHNN, CDR2 SYGVQD (reference sequence). There are 13 residues in the CDR3.

V is TRBV24-1 and J is TRBJ2-3; D call uncertain. Germline CDR1 is KGHDR and CDR2 is SFDVKD. The CDR3 is 14 residues long. V lost 7 bases and J lost 2, with 12 bases in between. In DNA form, the CDR3 reads TGTGCCACCAGGCCTCGGACGGACACAGATACGCAGTATTTT. Residues: CATRPRTDTDTQYF.

CDR3 loop: CASSFRRALPINQPQHF. The CDR3, as DNA: TGTGCCAGCAGCTTCCGCAGGGCCCTCCCCATCAATCAGCCCCAGCATTTT. This chain connects TRBV5-6 to TRBJ1-5, with TRBD1 as a possible D gene (5 bases). The CDR3 loop spans 17 amino acids. Trimming shortened V by 2 bases and J by 3 bases, and 18 bases separated the two germline ends. The V gene's germline CDR1 is SGHDT and CDR2 YYEEEE.

The J gene is TRBJ1-5, the V gene TRBV7-7; no clear D gene. The V and J ends lost 2 bases and 0 bases respectively, with 11 bases between them. This CDR3 is 16 amino acids long. CDR1 is SSHAT, CDR2 FNYEAQ, per germline (reference sequence). The chain's CDR3 is CASSLLQFRSNQPQHF. The CDR3 DNA follows: TGTGCCAGCAGCTTACTTCAATTCCGTAGCAATCAGCCCCAGCATTTT. The complete variable domain, with remaining parts taken from reference TRBV7-7 and TRBJ1-5, reads GAGVSQSPRYKVTKRGQDVTLRCDPISSHATLYWYQQALGQGPEFLTYFNYEAQPDKSGLPSDRFSAERPEGSISTLTIQRTEQRDSAMYRCASSLLQFRSNQPQHFGDGTRLSIL.

The J gene is TRBJ1-5, the V gene TRBV7-2; D is unresolved. The germline V gene encodes CDR1 SGHTA and CDR2 FQGNSA. V lost 1 base and J lost 5, with 15 bases in between. The CDR3 has 16 amino acids. CDR3: CASSLVAETQYQPQHF. CDR3 nucleotides: TGTGCCAGCAGCTTAGTGGCAGAGACCCAATATCAGCCCCAGCATTTT.

V gene TRBV9 combines with J gene TRBJ1-2, with D perhaps TRBD1 (5 bases). Per germline, CDR1 SGDLS and CDR2 YYNGEE. V gave up 7 bases and J gave up 6 bases, with 7 bases separating them. CDR3 size: 10 residues. As DNA, the CDR3 is TGTGCCAGCGGAGGGGATGGCTACACCTTC. Translation gives CASGGDGYTF.

V gene TRBV13 combines with J gene TRBJ1-3; D call uncertain. Per germline, CDR1 PRHDT and CDR2 FYEKMQ (reference sequence). V was clipped by 4 bases and J by 0 bases, with 13 bases between them. CDR3 size: 16 residues. This CDR3 reads CASSSTGASSGNTIYF. DNA for the CDR3: TGTGCCAGCAGCTCGACGGGAGCGAGCTCTGGAAACACCATATATTTT.

The chain carries TRBV5-1 and TRBJ2-2; D is uncertain. This CDR3 has 14 residues. Trimming stripped 2 bases from V and 5 bases from J, with 10 bases between. Germline V lookup: CDR1 SGHRS, CDR2 YFSETQ. DNA for the CDR3: TGCGCCAGCAGCTTAGGGCTGGATACCGGGGAGCTGTTTTTT. It is translated as CASSLGLDTGELFF. Variable domain in full (rest from reference TRBV5-1 and TRBJ2-2): KAGVTQTPRYLIKTRGQQVTLSCSPISGHRSVSWYQQTPGQGLQFLFEYFSETQRNKGNFPGRFSGRQFSNSRSEMNVSTLELGDSALYLCASSLGLDTGELFFGEGSRLTVL.

The gene calls are TRBV19 and TRBJ2-7; perhaps TRBD1 as D (5 bases). CDR3 size: 16 residues. Germline loops: CDR1 LNHDA, CDR2 SQIVND (reference sequence). The V end lost 6 bases, the J end lost 7 bases, and 25 bases lay between the germline ends. The CDR3 DNA reads as TGTGCCAGTAGCCCAAGTGGGGCAGCTAGGTTTTTGGAGCAGTACGTC. It encodes CASSPSGAARFLEQYV.

V usage is TRBV4-1 and J usage is TRBJ2-1; D unclear. The CDR3 runs 15 residues. Germline CDR1 reads MGHRA; CDR2 reads YSYEKL. V lost 1 base to trimming and J lost 8 bases, with 15 bases between them. The CDR3 loop reads CASSQVDMRSDEQFF. CDR3 DNA: TGCGCCAGCAGCCAAGTCGATATGCGATCCGATGAGCAGTTCTTC.